What follows are 23 T cell receptor beta chains derived from one specimen sequenced in a study of blood T cell repertoires in COVID-19. Produced via immunoSEQ multiplex PCR; TCRdb's table is partial and in-frame only. The sample lists 170,000 or so clones; around 85% were seen once. Sequencing was performed on peripheral blood. The receptor source for this set is a man aged 45-60 years with active or convalescent COVID-19.

The chain carries TRBV6-5 and TRBJ2-1; 10 bases agree with TRBD2. CDR1 and CDR2 (germline): MNHEY, SVGAGI. V was pared by 5 bases and J by 9 bases, with 7 bases of the junction left unmatched. The CDR3 length is 14 residues. CDR3 loop: CASSPGTSDPEQFF. CDR3 bases: TGTGCCAGCAGTCCCGGGACTAGCGACCCTGAGCAGTTCTTC.

The chain recombines TRBV10-2 with TRBJ2-1, with 8 bases aligning to TRBD2. The CDR3 totals 13 residues. J was trimmed by 10 bases and V by 5 bases; bases with no gene match: 7. Germline V gene lookup returns CDR1 WSHSY and CDR2 SAAADI. CDR3 in amino acids: CASSSTSASEQFF. The CDR3 DNA reads TGCGCCAGCAGTTCGACTAGCGCTTCGGAGCAGTTCTTC.

The chain uses TRBV19 and TRBJ2-6, with 10 bases fitting TRBD1. Unmatched junction bases numbered 10, after V lost 7 bases and J lost 4 bases. This CDR3 is 17 amino acids long. Germline V gene lookup returns CDR1 LNHDA and CDR2 SQIVND (reference sequence). The CDR3 spells CASNHGTGVRGANVLTF. The CDR3, as DNA: TGTGCCAGTAACCACGGGACAGGGGTTCGGGGGGCCAACGTCCTGACTTTC.

This chain joins TRBV6-5 and TRBJ2-1, with 10 bases identical to TRBD1. Germline CDR1 MNHEY, CDR2 SVGAGI. The CDR3 is made up of 13 amino acids. With 6 bases clipped from V and 7 bases from J, the junction kept 3 bases outside the gene matches. CDR3 residues: CASRGQGKNEQFF. CDR3 nucleotide sequence: TGTGCCAGCAGGGGACAGGGGAAAAATGAGCAGTTCTTC.

V gene TRBV5-1 combines with J gene TRBJ2-1; 7 bases line up with TRBD2. This CDR3 is built from 15 residues. CDR1 is SGHRS and CDR2 is YFSETQ in the germline V gene. Trimming removed 2 bases from V and 3 bases from J; junction bases left unmatched: 5. The CDR3 region is CASSFSRGDYNEQFF. The CDR3 coding sequence is TGCGCCAGCAGCTTTTCACGGGGGGACTACAATGAGCAGTTCTTC.

The genes are TRBV7-9 and TRBJ2-3, with 7 bases identical to TRBD1. CDR1 and CDR2 (germline): SEHNR, FQNEAQ (reference sequence). The CDR3 loop spans 15 amino acids. Germline trimming cut 5 bases from V and 0 bases from J; bases unmatched to any gene: 5. CDR3 amino acids: CASSPDRVSTDTQYF. The CDR3, as DNA: TGTGCCAGCAGCCCCGACAGGGTTAGCACAGATACGCAGTATTTT.

With regard to this clone: Other DNA sequences in this sample translate to the same CDR3. This chain connects TRBV14 to TRBJ1-1; D is unclear. V shed 4 bases and J shed 1 base, with 10 bases lying between them. This CDR3 contains 14 residues. Germline V gene lookup returns CDR1 SGHDN and CDR2 FVKESK. CDR3 region: CASSRAGGNTEAFF. Written as DNA, the CDR3 is TGTGCCAGCAGCCGTGCAGGAGGGAACACTGAAGCTTTCTTT.

This rearrangement joins TRBV28 to TRBJ1-2; 9 bases fit TRBD1. This CDR3 is 14 amino acids long. CDR1 is MDHEN, CDR2 SYDVKM, per germline. With 6 bases clipped from V and 4 bases from J, the junction kept 6 bases outside the gene matches. The CDR3, as DNA: TGTGCCAGCAGGAAACAGGGGGCCGGCTATGGCTACACCTTC. It translates to CASRKQGAGYGYTF.

J is TRBJ1-4 and V is TRBV12-3 or TRBV12-4; TRBD1 matches 8 bases. V was clipped by 4 bases and J by 8 bases; unmatched bases: 3. The CDR3 extends over 13 amino acids. The CDR3 sequence: CASSSGGEEKLFF. Here the CDR3 DNA reads TGTGCCAGCAGTTCAGGGGGCGAAGAAAAACTGTTTTTT.

In the case of this clone: Other DNA sequences within the sample encode an identical CDR3. The CDR3 sequence is CASSLELAGTNEQFF. For the CDR3, the DNA is TGTGCCAGCAGCTTAGAACTAGCGGGGACCAATGAGCAGTTCTTC. The chain uses TRBV7-9 and TRBJ2-1; 10 bases line up with TRBD2. The CDR3 extends over 15 amino acids. The trim removed 1 base at V and 6 bases at J, leaving 3 bases unmatched. Germline loops: CDR1 SEHNR, CDR2 FQNEAQ (reference sequence).

V usage is TRBV29-1 and J usage is TRBJ2-7; 7 bases align to TRBD2. The CDR3 contains 13 residues. Germline V CDR1 and CDR2: SQVTM, ANQGSEA. With 4 bases clipped from V and 0 bases from J, the junction kept 3 bases outside the gene matches. Here the CDR3 reads CSVAGGFSYEQYF. Written as DNA, the CDR3 is TGCAGCGTTGCGGGGGGTTTCTCCTACGAGCAGTACTTC.

In this sample, this clone turned up a few times. The rearrangement joins TRBV6-1 to TRBJ2-7; D perhaps matches TRBD2 (5 bases). The V and J ends lost 3 bases and 3 bases respectively, with 12 bases between them. The CDR3 spans 14 residues. Germline CDR1 and CDR2: MNHNS and SASEGT. The CDR3 sequence is CASSDQSGYYEQYF. CDR3 in DNA: TGTGCCAGCAGTGACCAAAGCGGTTACTACGAGCAGTACTTC.

This clone came up once. In nucleotides, the CDR3 is TGTGCCAGCAGCTTTTATCTAGCGGGGGGCCGACAAGAGACCCAGTACTTC. Protein sequence: CASSFYLAGGRQETQYF. The rearrangement links TRBV7-2 to TRBJ2-5; 11 nucleotides match TRBD2. Germline CDR1 SGHTA, CDR2 FQGNSA. The trim removed 3 bases at V and 2 bases at J, leaving 8 bases unmatched. There are 17 residues in the CDR3.

The J gene is TRBJ1-2, the V gene TRBV18; TRBD1 matches 9 bases. Trimming at V came to 5 bases and at J to 2 bases, leaving 6 bases not matched to a gene. The CDR3 loop spans 15 amino acids. CDR1 KGHSH and CDR2 LQKENI come from the germline V gene. In nucleotides, the CDR3 is TGTGCCAGCTCATCCCTGGGACAGGGCAACTATGGCTACACCTTC. Translating gives CASSSLGQGNYGYTF.

The rearrangement joins TRBV6-5 to TRBJ1-1; D uncertain. The V gene lost 0 bases and the J gene lost 6 bases, with 8 bases spanning the gap. The germline V gene encodes CDR1 MNHEY and CDR2 SVGAGI. The CDR3 is 13 amino acids. The CDR3 coding sequence is TGTGCCAGCAGTTACTCGAGGGAGTCTGAAGCTTTCTTT. Translation gives CASSYSRESEAFF.

This sequence joins TRBV10-1 and TRBJ1-1; D is perhaps TRBD1 (6 bases). CDR3 length: 13 amino acids. CDR1 and CDR2 from the germline V gene are WNHNN and SYGVQD (reference sequence). V was cut by 2 bases and J by 6 bases, with 10 bases left in between. The CDR3 DNA reads as TGCGCCAGCAGTGAGACAGGGTTCGCTGAAGCTTTCTTT. Residues: CASSETGFAEAFF.

This clone was seen a single time. The chain recombines TRBV11-3 with TRBJ1-4; 9 nucleotides align to TRBD1. CDR1 is SGHNT and CDR2 is YENEEA in the germline V gene. J was trimmed by 4 bases and V by 5 bases; bases with no gene match: 5. The CDR3 contains 15 residues. CDR3 sequence: CASSQGTGSNEKLFF. The DNA of the CDR3 is TGTGCCAGCAGCCAAGGGACAGGGAGTAATGAAAAACTGTTTTTT.

This sequence joins TRBV7-2 and TRBJ1-2; TRBD1 matches at 7 bases. The germline V gene has CDR1 SGHTA and CDR2 FQGNSA. J gave up 4 bases and V 1 base, and 3 bases lay outside the gene matches. The CDR3 has 14 residues. CDR3 sequence (DNA): TGTGCCAGCAGCTTAGGGGACAGTAGCTATGGCTACACCTTC. It translates to CASSLGDSSYGYTF.

The rearrangement joins TRBV29-1 to TRBJ1-2; TRBD1 might be the D (5 bases). The CDR3 is 12 residues long. Germline V gene lookup returns CDR1 SQVTM and CDR2 ANQGSEA. V was pared by 7 bases and J by 4 bases, with 13 bases between. This CDR3 is CSGQGGIYGYTF. The CDR3 DNA is TGCAGCGGCCAGGGAGGGATCTATGGCTACACCTTC.

As for this clone: Within the sample, other DNA sequences also encode this same CDR3. J is TRBJ2-7 and V is TRBV3-1 (or the pseudogene TRBV3-2); D might be TRBD1 (5 bases). V lost 0 bases and J lost 4, with 7 bases in between. Germline CDR1 and CDR2: LGHDT and YNNKEL (reference sequence). The CDR3 extends over 13 amino acids. The CDR3 sequence: CASSQERGYEQYF. CDR3 coding DNA: TGTGCCAGCAGCCAAGAAAGGGGTTACGAGCAGTACTTC.

The chain joins TRBV29-1 to TRBJ1-6; D might be TRBD1 (5 bases). CDR3 length equals 13 residues. Trimming shortened V by 6 bases and J by 6 bases, and 12 bases separated the two germline ends. The germline V gene encodes CDR1 SQVTM and CDR2 ANQGSEA. The CDR3 DNA follows: TGCAGCGTCCAAGACGGGGGTAATTCACCCCTCCACTTT. It translates to CSVQDGGNSPLHF.

CDR3: CASSSRGALNSPLHF. The CDR3 DNA sequence: TGCGCCAGCAGCTCCAGGGGCGCCCTTAATTCACCCCTCCACTTT. V and J are TRBV5-1 and TRBJ1-6; D possibly corresponds to TRBD1 (6 bases). In germline, CDR1 is SGHRS, CDR2 YFSETQ. Between the trimmed V and J ends, which lost 3 bases and 6 bases, there was a span of 13 bases. This CDR3 contains 15 residues.

The genes are TRBV2 and TRBJ1-4; 7 nucleotides line up with TRBD1. This CDR3 has 12 residues. The V segment lost 8 bases and the J segment 7 bases; nucleotides outside the gene matches: 4. CDR1 is SNHLY, CDR2 FYNNEI, per germline. CDR3 in DNA: TGTGCCAGCCAGGGGGAACGTGAAAAACTGTTTTTT. This encodes CASQGEREKLFF.